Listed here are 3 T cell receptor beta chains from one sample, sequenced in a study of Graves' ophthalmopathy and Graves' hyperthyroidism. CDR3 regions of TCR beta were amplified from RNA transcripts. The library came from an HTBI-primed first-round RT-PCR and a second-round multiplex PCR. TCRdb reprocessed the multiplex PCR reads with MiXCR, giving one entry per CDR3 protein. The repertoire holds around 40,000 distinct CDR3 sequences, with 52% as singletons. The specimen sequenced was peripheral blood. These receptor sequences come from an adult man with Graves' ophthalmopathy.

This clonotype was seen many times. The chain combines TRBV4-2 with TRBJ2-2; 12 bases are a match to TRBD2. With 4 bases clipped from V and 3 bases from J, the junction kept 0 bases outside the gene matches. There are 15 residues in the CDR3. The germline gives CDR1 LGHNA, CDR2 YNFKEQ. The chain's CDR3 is CASSRLAGDTGELFF. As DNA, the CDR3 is TGTGCCAGCAGCCGACTAGCGGGAGACACCGGGGAGCTGTTTTTT.

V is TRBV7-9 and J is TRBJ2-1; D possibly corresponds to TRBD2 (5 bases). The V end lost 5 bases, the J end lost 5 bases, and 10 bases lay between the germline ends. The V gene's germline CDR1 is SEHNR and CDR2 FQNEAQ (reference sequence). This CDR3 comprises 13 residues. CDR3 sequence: CASSQDSHNEQFF. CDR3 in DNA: TGTGCCAGCAGCCAGGACTCACACAATGAGCAGTTCTTC.

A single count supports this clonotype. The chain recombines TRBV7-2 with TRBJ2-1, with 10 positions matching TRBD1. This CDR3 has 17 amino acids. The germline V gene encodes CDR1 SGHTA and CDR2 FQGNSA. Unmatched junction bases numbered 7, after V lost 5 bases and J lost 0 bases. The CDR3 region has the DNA TGTGCCAGCAGCGGAAAGACAGGGGGCAGCTCCTACAATGAGCAGTTCTTC. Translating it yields CASSGKTGGSSYNEQFF.